The 13 T cell receptor beta chains below all came from one sample that was sequenced in a study of neurological immune-mediated disorders. TCRdb processed the 5' RACE reads anew with MiXCR; each CDR3 protein has one entry. The repertoire holds roughly 88,000 distinct CDR3 sequences, with approximately 3.5% as singletons. Sequencing was done on a sample of PBMCs. Receptor source: a woman aged 45-60 years with multiple sclerosis.

This clonotype was counted ten times or more. The chain recombines TRBV2 with TRBJ1-2; D unclear. The ends were cut back, 5 bases at V and 4 bases at J, with 11 bases in the middle. CDR1 and CDR2 from the germline V gene are SNHLY and FYNNEI. The CDR3 is 13 residues long. CDR3 coding DNA: TGTGCCAGCAGTCCGAATTCCCCCTATGGCTACACCTTC. It specifies CASSPNSPYGYTF.

This clonotype occurred many times. The V and J genes are TRBV20-1 and TRBJ2-2, with TRBD2 identical over 9 bases. The CDR3 loop spans 14 amino acids. Trimming cost V 4 bases and J 0 bases; bases outside gene matches: 0. Germline CDR1 reads DFQATT; CDR2 reads SNEGSKA (reference sequence). The CDR3 DNA is TGCAGTGCTATAGCGGGGGCGAACACCGGGGAGCTGTTTTTT. Encoded protein: CSAIAGANTGELFF.

This clonotype was seen at least ten times. The chain uses TRBV4-3 and TRBJ2-1, with D hard to call. Trimming pared 1 base from V and 6 bases from J, leaving 13 bases between. Per the germline V gene, CDR1 is LGHNA and CDR2 is YSLEER. The CDR3 totals 15 residues. CDR3 coding DNA: TGCGCCAGCAGCCAAGTTGTCCAGACTTTCAATGAGCAGTTCTTC. It is translated as CASSQVVQTFNEQFF.

This clonotype was seen a handful of times. The gene calls are TRBV20-1 and TRBJ1-2, with 7 nucleotides matching TRBD1. The length of the CDR3 is 14 residues. The junction had 12 bases not matched to a gene; V was cut back by 6 bases and J by 5 bases. The V gene's germline CDR1 is DFQATT and CDR2 SNEGSKA (reference sequence). The CDR3 region is CSAIPGQQNYGYTF. DNA for the CDR3: TGCAGTGCCATTCCGGGACAGCAGAATTATGGCTACACCTTC.

This clonotype was seen many times. The V call is TRBV20-1, the J call TRBJ2-5; 10 nucleotides match TRBD2. CDR1 and CDR2 (germline): DFQATT, SNEGSKA (reference sequence). V was clipped by 6 bases and J by 0 bases; unmatched bases: 4. The CDR3 consists of 14 residues. The CDR3 is CSAIAGGNQETQYF. CDR3 sequence (DNA): TGCAGTGCAATAGCGGGGGGCAACCAAGAGACCCAGTACTTC.

The rearrangement uses TRBV11-2 and TRBJ2-7; D unclear. The ends were cut back, 5 bases at V and 4 bases at J, with 18 bases in the middle. CDR1 SGHAT and CDR2 FQNNGV come from the germline V gene. The CDR3 is 15 amino acids. The CDR3 spells CASSRPGRKEYEQYF. The CDR3 nucleotides are TGTGCCAGCAGCCGCCCGGGCCGAAAGGAGTACGAGCAGTACTTC.

There are a few counts of this clonotype. J is TRBJ2-3 and V is TRBV6-5; TRBD1 matches 7 bases. The CDR3 runs to 13 residues. Germline trimming cut 9 bases from V and 0 bases from J; bases unmatched to any gene: 3. Germline values: CDR1 MNHEY, CDR2 SVGAGI. The CDR3 bases are TGTGCCAGAAGGGACAGTAGCACAGATACGCAGTATTTT. Its translation is CARRDSSTDTQYF.

The sample holds a few counts of this clonotype. The rearrangement uses TRBV10-3 and TRBJ2-6, with TRBD1 matching 9 bases. V gave up 6 bases and J gave up 0 bases; unmatched junction bases: 6. The CDR3 is 17 amino acids. Germline V gives CDR1 ENHRY, CDR2 SYGVKD. The CDR3 is CAIRDRGYTSGANVLTF. For the CDR3, the DNA is TGTGCCATCAGGGACAGGGGTTACACCTCTGGGGCCAACGTCCTGACTTTC.

On this clonotype itself: It may be a read error: a sequence one base away is much more abundant. This chain joins TRBV20-1 and TRBJ2-2; 15 bases align to TRBD2. The germline V gene encodes CDR1 DFQATT and CDR2 SNEGSKA (reference sequence). Trimming removed 5 bases from V and 6 bases from J; junction bases left unmatched: 4. The CDR3 extends over 15 amino acids. The CDR3 DNA follows: TGCAGTGCTCCTAGGACTAGCGGGGGGGCCGGGGAGCTGTTTTTT. Protein sequence: CSAPRTSGGAGELFF.

This clonotype showed up many times. The rearrangement uses TRBV29-1 and TRBJ1-1; maybe TRBD1 (5 bases). This CDR3 contains 10 residues. V was pared by 4 bases and J by 7 bases, with 7 bases between. Germline values: CDR1 SQVTM, CDR2 ANQGSEA. The CDR3 is CSVADIEAFF. In DNA, the CDR3 is TGCAGCGTTGCGGACATTGAAGCTTTCTTT.

This clonotype occurred a few times. The chain recombines TRBV7-2 with TRBJ2-3; 7 nucleotides agree with TRBD2. The V and J ends lost 5 bases and 5 bases, in that order; junction bases with no gene match: 22. The CDR3 is 19 amino acids. Germline CDR1 and CDR2: SGHTA and FQGNSA. Here the CDR3 DNA reads TGTGCCAGCAGCACCCACGGAGGGAGGGGTAGAAGCCTCCAAGATACGCAGTATTTT. As protein: CASSTHGGRGRSLQDTQYF.

This clonotype was picked up many times. This chain connects TRBV15 to TRBJ1-3, with 7 bases identical to TRBD1. Per the germline V gene, CDR1 is LNHNV and CDR2 is YYDKDF (reference sequence). Trimming took 0 bases from V and 4 from J; bases not matched to a gene: 6. The CDR3 consists of 16 residues. CDR3 sequence reads: CATSRDPVQGGNTIYF. In DNA form, the CDR3 reads TGTGCCACCAGCAGAGATCCGGTACAGGGGGGAAACACCATATATTTT.

This clonotype was detected many times. This chain uses TRBV20-1 with TRBJ1-4, with unresolved D. The CDR3 runs to 14 residues. In germline, CDR1 is DFQATT, CDR2 SNEGSKA (reference sequence). V dropped 6 bases and J dropped 4 bases, with 15 bases sitting between them. The CDR3 sequence is CSATMRPNNEKLFF. Here the CDR3 DNA reads TGCAGTGCGACGATGAGGCCAAATAATGAAAAACTGTTTTTT.